This entry features one TCR beta chain sequence. What it binds is unknown. This record comes from a study of blood T cells in healthy people across ages. This CDR3 spans 14 amino acids. The V segment lost 3 bases and the J segment 3 bases; nucleotides outside the gene matches: 6. Germline V gene sequence: CDR1 DFQATT, CDR2 SNEGSKA (reference sequence). Drawn from each donor were about 9 milliliters of peripheral blood. Each sample yielded at least 6 million isolated PBMCs. Study-wide results and caveats: Age showed a roughly linear inverse relationship with TCR beta diversity per million T cells. Diversity of TCR beta correlated strongly with naive T cell percentage.

Sample-barcoded 5' priming and a J-beta primer mix drove a second PCR of roughly 7 to 11 cycles. TCRdb called the 5' RACE reads again in MiXCR, with one record for every CDR3 protein. The table lists some 320,000 distinct CDR3 sequences, roughly 27% of them singletons, with around 30% in the top ten. The sequence came from a woman in her 70s in good health. Sequenced: blood. The V gene is TRBV20-1, the J gene TRBJ2-5; 8 nucleotides line up with TRBD2. The CDR3 DNA reads as TGCAGTGCTAGGAGCGGGAGTATGAAAGAGACCCAGTACTTC. Amino acid sequence: CSARSGSMKETQYF.